This record looks at one T cell receptor beta chain sequence and its context. V lost 6 bases to trimming and J lost 0 bases; unmatched junction nucleotides: 8. Germline CDR1 and CDR2: MRHNA and SNTAGT. The CDR3 runs to 16 residues. These data originate in a study of blood T cell repertoires in COVID-19. The wider study: Sources were T cells, B-cell-depleted T cells, or PBMCs; the material itself was cDNA or gDNA.

Repertoires were generated with immunoSEQ multiplex PCR, while TCRdb's copy carries only in-frame clones and drops some. Here the sample spans roughly 82,000 clones, about 90% being singletons. The sequenced sample consisted of peripheral blood. This rearrangement joins TRBV6-4 to TRBJ2-3, with 8 bases matching TRBD1. The sequence came from a woman in her fifties or sixties in a cohort sampled during active COVID-19. In DNA form, the CDR3 reads TGTGCCAGCAGCGCCGTTTGGACAGGGAGCACAGATACGCAGTATTTT. This gives the protein CASSAVWTGSTDTQYF.